These 6 T cell receptor beta chains were all obtained from the same sample, sequenced in a study of T cells in Graves' hyperthyroidism and ophthalmopathy. The investigators amplified TCR beta CDR3 regions from RNA transcripts. The study used the HTBI primer set for a first-round RT-PCR of the TCR CDR3. MiXCR was run by TCRdb on the multiplex PCR reads, yielding one entry per CDR3 protein. The repertoire has approximately 690,000 distinct CDR3 sequences, roughly 14% of them found once; the top ten carry around an eighth. The sample was blood. These receptors all stem from a woman aged 45-65 years with Graves' ophthalmopathy.

The chain has TRBV12-3 or TRBV12-4 and TRBJ2-2, with D hard to call. V was shortened by 3 bases and J by 6 bases, with 8 bases between the two germline ends. CDR3 length equals 13 residues. CDR3 sequence reads: CASSFRPAGELFF. CDR3 nucleotide sequence: TGTGCCAGCAGTTTCCGTCCGGCCGGGGAGCTGTTTTTT.

Many counts were recorded for this clonotype. One end of the junction varies from germline; a read error may be responsible. The CDR3 DNA follows: TGTGCTAGCAGCCCCGGTCTCAGCCTACAGGAGACCCAGTACTTC. Translated, it gives CASSPGLSLQETQYF. This chain uses TRBV7-7 with TRBJ2-5; D is undetermined. This CDR3 is built from 15 residues. Germline lookup yields CDR1 SSHAT and CDR2 FNYEAQ (reference sequence).

A note on this clonotype: An end of the junction differs from the germline gene, which may be a read error. This chain links TRBV6-1 with TRBJ2-1; 9 positions match TRBD1. CDR1 is MNHNS and CDR2 is SASEGT in the germline V gene. The CDR3 is 18 amino acids. As DNA, the CDR3 is TGTGCCAGCAGCTTGGACCCGGGACAGGGAATTTCCTATAATGAGCAGTTCTTC. Amino acids: CASSLDPGQGISYNEQFF.

In this sample, this clonotype turned up many times. This sequence joins TRBV2 and TRBJ2-3, with D tentatively TRBD2 (5 bases). Germline-derived CDR1 and CDR2 are SNHLY and FYNNEI. The V and J ends lost 3 bases and 0 bases respectively, with 7 bases between them. There are 14 residues in the CDR3. The CDR3 DNA follows: TGTGCCAGCAGTGACTGGACTAGCACAGATACGCAGTATTTT. Translating gives CASSDWTSTDTQYF.

The chain joins TRBV6-4 to TRBJ2-6; 11 bases are shared with TRBD1. CDR1 and CDR2 (germline): MRHNA, SNTAGT. The CDR3 extends over 16 amino acids. V lost 5 bases, J lost 4 bases, and 4 bases stayed unmatched. CDR3 region: CASSFGQGAGANVLTF. The DNA for the CDR3 is TGTGCCAGCAGTTTTGGACAGGGGGCGGGGGCCAACGTCCTGACTTTC.

This clonotype was recorded only once. The V and J genes are TRBV4-1 and TRBJ1-5; 7 nucleotides agree with TRBD1. Germline V gene sequence: CDR1 MGHRA, CDR2 YSYEKL. V gave up 1 base and J gave up 7 bases; unmatched junction bases: 7. The CDR3 sequence is 15 residues long. CDR3 coding DNA: TGCGCCAGCAGCCAAGGCGACAGGGTCCGGCAGCCCCAGCATTTT. Translated, it gives CASSQGDRVRQPQHF.